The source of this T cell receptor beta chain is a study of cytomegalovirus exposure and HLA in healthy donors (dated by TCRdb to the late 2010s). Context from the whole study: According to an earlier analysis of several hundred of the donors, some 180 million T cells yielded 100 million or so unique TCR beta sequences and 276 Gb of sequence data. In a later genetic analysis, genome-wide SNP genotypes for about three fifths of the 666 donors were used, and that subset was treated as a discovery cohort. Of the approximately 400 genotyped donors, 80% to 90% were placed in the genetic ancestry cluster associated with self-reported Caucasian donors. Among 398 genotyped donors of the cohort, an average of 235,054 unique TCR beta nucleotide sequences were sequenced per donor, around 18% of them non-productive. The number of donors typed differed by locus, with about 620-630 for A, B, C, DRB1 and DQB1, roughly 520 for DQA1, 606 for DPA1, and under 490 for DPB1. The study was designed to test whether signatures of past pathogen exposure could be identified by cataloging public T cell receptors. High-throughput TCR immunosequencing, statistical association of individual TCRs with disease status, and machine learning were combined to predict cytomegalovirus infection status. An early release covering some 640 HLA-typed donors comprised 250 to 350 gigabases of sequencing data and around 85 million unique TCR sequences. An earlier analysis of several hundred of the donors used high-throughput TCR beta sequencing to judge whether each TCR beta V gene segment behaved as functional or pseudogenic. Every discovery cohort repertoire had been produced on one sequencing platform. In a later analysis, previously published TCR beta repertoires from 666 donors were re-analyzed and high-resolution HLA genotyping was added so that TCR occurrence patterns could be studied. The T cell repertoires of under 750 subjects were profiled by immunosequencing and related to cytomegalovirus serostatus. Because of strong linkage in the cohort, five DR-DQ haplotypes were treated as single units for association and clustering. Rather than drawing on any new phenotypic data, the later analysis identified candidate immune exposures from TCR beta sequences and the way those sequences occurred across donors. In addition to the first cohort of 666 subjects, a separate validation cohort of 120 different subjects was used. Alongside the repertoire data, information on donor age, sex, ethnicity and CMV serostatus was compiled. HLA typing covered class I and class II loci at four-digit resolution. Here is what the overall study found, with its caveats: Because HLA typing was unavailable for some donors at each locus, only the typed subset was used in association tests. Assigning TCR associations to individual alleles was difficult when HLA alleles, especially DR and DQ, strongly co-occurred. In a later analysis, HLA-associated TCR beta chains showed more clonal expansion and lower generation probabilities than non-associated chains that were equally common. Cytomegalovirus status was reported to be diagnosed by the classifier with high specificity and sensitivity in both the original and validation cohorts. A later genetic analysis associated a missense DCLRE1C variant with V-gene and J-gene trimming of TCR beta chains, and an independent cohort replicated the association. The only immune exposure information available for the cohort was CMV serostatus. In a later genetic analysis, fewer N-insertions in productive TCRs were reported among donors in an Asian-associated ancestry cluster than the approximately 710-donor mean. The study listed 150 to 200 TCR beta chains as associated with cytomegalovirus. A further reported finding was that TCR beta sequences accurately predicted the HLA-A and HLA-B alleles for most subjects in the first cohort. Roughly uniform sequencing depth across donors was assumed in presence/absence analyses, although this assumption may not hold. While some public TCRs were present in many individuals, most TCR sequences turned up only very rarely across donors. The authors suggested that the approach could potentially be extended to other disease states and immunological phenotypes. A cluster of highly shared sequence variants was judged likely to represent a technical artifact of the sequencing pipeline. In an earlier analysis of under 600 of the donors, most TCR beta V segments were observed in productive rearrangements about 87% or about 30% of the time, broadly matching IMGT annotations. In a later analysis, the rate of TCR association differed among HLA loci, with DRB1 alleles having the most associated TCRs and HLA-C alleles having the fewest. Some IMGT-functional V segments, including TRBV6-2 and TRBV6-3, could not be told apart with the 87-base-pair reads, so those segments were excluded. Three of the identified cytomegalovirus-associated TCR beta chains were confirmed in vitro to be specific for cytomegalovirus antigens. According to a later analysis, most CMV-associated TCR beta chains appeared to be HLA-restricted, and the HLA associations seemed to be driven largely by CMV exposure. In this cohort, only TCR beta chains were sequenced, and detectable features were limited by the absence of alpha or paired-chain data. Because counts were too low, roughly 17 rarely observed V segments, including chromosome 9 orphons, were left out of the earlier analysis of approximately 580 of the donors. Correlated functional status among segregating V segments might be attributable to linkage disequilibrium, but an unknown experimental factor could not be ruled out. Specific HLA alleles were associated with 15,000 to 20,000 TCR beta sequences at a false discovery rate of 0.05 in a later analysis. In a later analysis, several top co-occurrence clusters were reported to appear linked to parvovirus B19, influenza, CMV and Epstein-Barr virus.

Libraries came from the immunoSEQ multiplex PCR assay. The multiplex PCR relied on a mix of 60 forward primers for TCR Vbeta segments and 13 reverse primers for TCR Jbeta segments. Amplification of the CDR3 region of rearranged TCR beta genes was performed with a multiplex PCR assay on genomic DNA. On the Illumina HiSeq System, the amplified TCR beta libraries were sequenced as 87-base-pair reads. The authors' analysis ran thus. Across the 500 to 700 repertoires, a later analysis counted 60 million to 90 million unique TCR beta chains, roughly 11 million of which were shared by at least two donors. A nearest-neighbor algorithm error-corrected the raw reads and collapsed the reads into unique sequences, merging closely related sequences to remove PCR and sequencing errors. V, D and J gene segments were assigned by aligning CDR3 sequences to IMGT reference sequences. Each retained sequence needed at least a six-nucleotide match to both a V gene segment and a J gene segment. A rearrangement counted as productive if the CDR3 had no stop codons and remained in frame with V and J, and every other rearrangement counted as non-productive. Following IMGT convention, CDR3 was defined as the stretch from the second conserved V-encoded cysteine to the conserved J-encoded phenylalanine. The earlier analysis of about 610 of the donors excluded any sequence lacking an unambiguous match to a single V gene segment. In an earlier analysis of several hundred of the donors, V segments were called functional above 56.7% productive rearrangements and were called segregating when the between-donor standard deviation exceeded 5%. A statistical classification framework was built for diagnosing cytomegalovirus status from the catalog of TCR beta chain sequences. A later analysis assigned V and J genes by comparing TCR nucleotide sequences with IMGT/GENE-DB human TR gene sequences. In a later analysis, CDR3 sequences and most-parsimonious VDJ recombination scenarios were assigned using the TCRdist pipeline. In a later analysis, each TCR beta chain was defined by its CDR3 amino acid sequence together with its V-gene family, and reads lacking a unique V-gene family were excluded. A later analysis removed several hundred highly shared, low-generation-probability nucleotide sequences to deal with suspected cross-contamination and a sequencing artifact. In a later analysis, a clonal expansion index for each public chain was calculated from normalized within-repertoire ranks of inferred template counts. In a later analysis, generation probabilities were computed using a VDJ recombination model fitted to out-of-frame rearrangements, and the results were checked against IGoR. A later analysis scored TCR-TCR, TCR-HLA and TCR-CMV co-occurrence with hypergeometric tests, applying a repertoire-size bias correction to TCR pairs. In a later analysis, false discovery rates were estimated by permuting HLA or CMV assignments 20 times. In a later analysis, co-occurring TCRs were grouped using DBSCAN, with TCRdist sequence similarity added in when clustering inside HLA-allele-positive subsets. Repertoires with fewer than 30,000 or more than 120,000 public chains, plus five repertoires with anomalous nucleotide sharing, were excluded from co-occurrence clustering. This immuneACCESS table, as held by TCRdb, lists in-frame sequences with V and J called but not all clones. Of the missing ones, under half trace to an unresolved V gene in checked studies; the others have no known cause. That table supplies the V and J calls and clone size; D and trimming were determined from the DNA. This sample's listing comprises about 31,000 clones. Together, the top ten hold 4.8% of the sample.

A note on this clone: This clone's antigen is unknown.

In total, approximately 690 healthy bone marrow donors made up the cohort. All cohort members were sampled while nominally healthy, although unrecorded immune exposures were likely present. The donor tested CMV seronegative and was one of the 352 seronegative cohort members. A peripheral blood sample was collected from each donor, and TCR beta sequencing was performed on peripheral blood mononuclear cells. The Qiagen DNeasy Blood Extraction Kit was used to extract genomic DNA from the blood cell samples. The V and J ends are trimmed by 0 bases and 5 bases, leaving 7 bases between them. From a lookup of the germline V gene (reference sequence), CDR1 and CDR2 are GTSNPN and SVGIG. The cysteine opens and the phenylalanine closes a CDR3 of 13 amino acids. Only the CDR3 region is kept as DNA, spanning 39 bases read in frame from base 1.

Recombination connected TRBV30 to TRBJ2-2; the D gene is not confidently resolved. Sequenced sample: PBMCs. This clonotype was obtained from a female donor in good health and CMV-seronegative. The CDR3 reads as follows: CAWSVTRTGELFF. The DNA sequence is TGTGCCTGGAGTGTCACGAGGACCGGGGAGCTGTTTTTT.